The present TCR beta chain was sequenced within a study of sequential checkpoint blockade in melanoma. Study details: First-line arms were nivolumab then ipilimumab, or the reverse, randomized 1:1.

This clone was picked up a small number of times. Its antigen is as yet unknown. Regarding the study as a whole: PD-L1 staining and CD8+ counts, not mutational load, tracked tumor T-cell clonality. Response in arm A was associated with pretreatment TIL clonality.

This CDR3 comprises 13 residues. The V gene's germline CDR1 is LGHNT and CDR2 FRNRAP. Assay: immunoSEQ multiplex PCR; the TCRdb copy retains only in-frame clones and omits some. The sample lists approximately 4,900 clones; 34% were seen once. Treatment of the sample: randomized to nivolumab then ipilimumab (arm A) or the reverse (arm B). The specimen comprised tumor tissue (inferred from file names), sampled from a patient given nivolumab and ipilimumab in sequence. The TCR originated in a human donor with melanoma. V is TRBV12-5 and J is TRBJ1-1; unclear D gene. In nucleotides, the CDR3 is TGTGCCAGCTCGGGAGGGCATAGCACTGAAGCTTTCTTT. As protein: CASSGGHSTEAFF.